A selection of T cell receptor beta chains follows, all from one sample in a study of blood T cell repertoires in COVID-19. TCRdb keeps only in-frame clones here, not all; method: immunoSEQ multiplex PCR. The data show 200,000 to 250,000 clones, around 89% seen once. The sequenced material came from PBMCs or T cells enriched from blood (not recorded which). The receptors were sampled from a woman between 18 and 30 years old in a cohort exposed to, infected with or recovered from COVID-19 (not recorded which). The CDR3 runs from the conserved cysteine through the conserved F or W. The order of the fields is J gene, V gene, CDR3 protein.

J: TRBJ1-6
V: TRBV11-2
CDR3: CASSFGTGGDSPLHF

J: TRBJ2-1
V: TRBV5-1
CDR3: CASSLGRSDNEQFF

J: TRBJ2-6
V: TRBV10-3
CDR3: CAINIGQASSGANVLTF

J: TRBJ2-7
V: TRBV3-1/TRBV3-2
CDR3: CASSQGSPSGSIYEQYF

J: TRBJ2-2
V: TRBV27
CDR3: CASSLLIGTSATGELFF

J: TRBJ1-4
V: TRBV18
CDR3: CASSSARQTATNEKLFF

J: TRBJ1-1
V: TRBV29-1
CDR3: CSVELGGRRTEAFF

J: TRBJ1-2
V: TRBV18
CDR3: CASSVTGSYGYTF

J: TRBJ2-3
V: TRBV2
CDR3: CASSSTGGGKDTQYF

J: TRBJ1-3
V: TRBV10-3
CDR3: CAISEPGFSGNTIYF

J: TRBJ2-1
V: TRBV5-1
CDR3: CASSSSNEQFF

J: TRBJ1-2
V: TRBV5-1
CDR3: CASSLARQHYTF

J: TRBJ1-2
V: TRBV6-1
CDR3: CASSEGQNYGYTF

J: TRBJ2-5
V: TRBV5-1
CDR3: CASSRAEDPQTQYF

J: TRBJ1-6
V: TRBV2
CDR3: CASSLNSLRNNSPLHF

J: TRBJ1-2
V: TRBV5-4
CDR3: CASRWGSTGNYGYTF

J: TRBJ1-1
V: TRBV13
CDR3: CASSPFRQDTEAFF

J: TRBJ2-1
V: TRBV3-1/TRBV3-2
CDR3: CASSLIAGEDEQFF

J: TRBJ2-5
V: TRBV28
CDR3: CASSYSEETQYF

J: TRBJ2-3
V: TRBV20-1
CDR3: CSASVVGQGDLDTQYF

J: TRBJ1-1
V: TRBV11-2
CDR3: CASSLVTGFPNTEAFF

J: TRBJ2-7
V: TRBV2
CDR3: CASSGQGRYEQYF

J: TRBJ1-4
V: TRBV18
CDR3: CASSPGTGQSEKLFF

J: TRBJ2-1
V: TRBV6-5
CDR3: CASSSGLVNEQFF

J: TRBJ1-1
V: TRBV6-5
CDR3: CASRVGHDTEAFF

J: TRBJ2-7
V: TRBV27
CDR3: CASSTRVFGSEQYF

J: TRBJ2-1
V: TRBV5-5
CDR3: CASSIRVLGSYNEQFF

J: TRBJ1-6
V: TRBV7-9
CDR3: CASSLEQYNSPLHF

J: TRBJ2-1
V: TRBV5-6
CDR3: CASSPTGTSGRFYNEQFF

J: TRBJ2-1
V: TRBV11-1
CDR3: CASSPRLADNEQFF

J: TRBJ2-2
V: TRBV18
CDR3: CASSPRTSGRGRTGELFF

J: TRBJ2-3
V: TRBV7-6
CDR3: CASSPGQGGTDTQYF

J: TRBJ2-5
V: TRBV19
CDR3: CASKGAMGSGLTGETQYF

J: TRBJ2-1
V: TRBV19
CDR3: CASGGLAGDGSYNEQFF

J: TRBJ2-7
V: TRBV5-5
CDR3: CASSAAADSAYEQYF

J: TRBJ1-1
V: TRBV7-3
CDR3: CASSLRPGQNTEAFF

J: TRBJ2-7
V: TRBV7-9
CDR3: CASSLAEGRANEQYF

J: TRBJ2-5
V: TRBV7-2
CDR3: CASSFPDRGETQYF

J: TRBJ2-7
V: TRBV6-5
CDR3: CASSYSSSYEQYF

J: TRBJ1-1
V: TRBV28
CDR3: CASSLGEVTEAFF

J: TRBJ1-5
V: TRBV2
CDR3: CASSDSRGTYQPQHF

J: TRBJ1-1
V: TRBV20-1
CDR3: CSALLEGEAFF

J: TRBJ2-1
V: TRBV19
CDR3: CASSPRGGETRSSYNEQFF

J: TRBJ1-1
V: TRBV9
CDR3: CASSVGVPGTEAFF

J: TRBJ2-2
V: TRBV12-3/TRBV12-4
CDR3: CASMRFVAGELFF

J: TRBJ2-7
V: TRBV6-6
CDR3: CASSYSRASGDYEQYF

J: TRBJ1-1
V: TRBV7-3
CDR3: CASSQLTGTEAFF

J: TRBJ2-1
V: TRBV5-1
CDR3: CASSLLGRGLNEQFF

J: TRBJ1-2
V: TRBV2
CDR3: CASSLGWDRDKEGYTF

J: TRBJ1-2
V: TRBV5-1
CDR3: CASSFSGNYGYTF